One and the same sample provided the 15 T cell receptor beta chains below, sequenced in a study of cytomegalovirus exposure and HLA in healthy donors. The PCR ran on 60 Vbeta and 13 Jbeta primers. TCRdb's copy holds only in-frame clones and misses some; the assay was immunoSEQ multiplex PCR. The sample lists about 69,000 clones; about 74% were seen once. The material sequenced was PBMCs. These receptors were collected from a woman aged 55-69 years in good health and CMV-seropositive.

The V and J genes are TRBV7-9 and TRBJ1-4, with D unclear. CDR1 and CDR2 from the germline V gene are SEHNR and FQNEAQ (reference sequence). V was pared by 8 bases and J by 7 bases, with 20 bases between. This CDR3 region has 15 residues. The CDR3 protein is CASSAPAGWGEKLFF. CDR3 DNA sequence: TGTGCCAGCTCCGCCCCGGCGGGGTGGGGTGAAAAACTGTTTTTT.

The gene calls are TRBV7-9 and TRBJ1-2; TRBD1 is a possible D gene (5 bases). The germline CDR1 and CDR2 sequences are SEHNR and FQNEAQ (reference sequence). Trimming stripped 5 bases from V and 8 bases from J, with 18 bases between. The CDR3 runs to 14 residues. Written as DNA, the CDR3 is TGTGCCAGCAGCCAACGAACGGGGGTGGGGGGCTACACCTTC. Protein product: CASSQRTGVGGYTF.

V and J are TRBV2 and TRBJ2-3, with 8 bases that match TRBD1. V trimming: 6 bases; J trimming: 7 bases; junction bases outside the gene matches: 9. CDR1 and CDR2 from the germline V gene are SNHLY and FYNNEI. The CDR3 extends over 14 amino acids. The CDR3 DNA is TGTGCCAGCAGGCCCGGACAGGGAACCTATACGCAGTATTTT. Translation: CASRPGQGTYTQYF.

J is TRBJ2-5 and V is TRBV6-5; 11 bases agree with TRBD1. The germline V gene has CDR1 MNHEY and CDR2 SVGAGI. CDR3 length: 15 amino acids. With 6 bases clipped from V and 7 bases from J, the junction kept 10 bases outside the gene matches. DNA for the CDR3: TGTGCCAGCAGACCCCCAGGACAGGGGGCCGGGACCCAGTACTTC. Translation gives CASRPPGQGAGTQYF.

J is TRBJ2-5 and V is TRBV5-1, with TRBD1 identical over 8 bases. Germline values: CDR1 SGHRS, CDR2 YFSETQ. Germline trimming cut 2 bases from V and 4 bases from J; bases unmatched to any gene: 7. The CDR3 loop spans 15 amino acids. In DNA form, the CDR3 reads TGCGCCAGCAGCTTCGGTACCGGACAGGGAGAGACCCAGTACTTC. Protein sequence: CASSFGTGQGETQYF.

This clone was counted a few times. V gene TRBV5-6 combines with J gene TRBJ1-4, with unresolved D. This CDR3 is built from 15 residues. V shed 4 bases and J shed 5 bases, with 15 bases lying between them. CDR1 and CDR2 (germline): SGHDT, YYEEEE. CDR3 DNA: TGTGCCAGCAGCATGCGGGTCTTCGGCAATGAAAAACTGTTTTTT. It specifies CASSMRVFGNEKLFF.

The chain uses TRBV30 and TRBJ1-3; D gene uncertain. Germline V lookup: CDR1 GTSNPN, CDR2 SVGIG (reference sequence). The CDR3 length is 13 residues. Trimming shortened V by 3 bases and J by 3 bases, and 9 bases separated the two germline ends. The chain's CDR3 is CAWRPFSGNTIYF. CDR3 nucleotide sequence: TGTGCCTGGAGGCCCTTTAGTGGAAACACCATATATTTT.

V usage is TRBV6-5 and J usage is TRBJ1-2; D unclear. The CDR3 length is 15 residues. V was trimmed by 4 bases and J by 5 bases, leaving 17 bases between them. CDR1 and CDR2 from the germline V gene are MNHEY and SVGAGI. The CDR3 sequence: CASSSPRGGRYGYTF. In nucleotides, the CDR3 is TGTGCCAGCAGTTCTCCTCGGGGAGGGAGGTATGGCTACACCTTC.

The J gene is TRBJ1-2, the V gene TRBV10-1; 8 bases are a match to TRBD1. V gave up 3 bases and J gave up 4 bases; unmatched junction bases: 10. The V gene's germline CDR1 is WNHNN and CDR2 SYGVQD (reference sequence). The CDR3 is made up of 16 amino acids. The CDR3 bases are TGCGCCAGCAGTGACGACAGGGGACCTACCTTCTATGGCTACACCTTC. This codes for CASSDDRGPTFYGYTF.

This clone was seen just once. V usage is TRBV30 and J usage is TRBJ1-1; D ambiguous. Germline V gene lookup returns CDR1 GTSNPN and CDR2 SVGIG (reference sequence). V was cut by 3 bases and J by 5 bases, with 22 bases left in between. The CDR3 is made up of 16 amino acids. CDR3 sequence (DNA): TGTGCCTGGAGGGAAGACCTACTACTACCCGAGACTGAAGCTTTCTTT. Translating it yields CAWREDLLLPETEAFF.

This clone has only a few counts. V and J are TRBV14 and TRBJ1-1; possibly TRBD1 for D (5 bases). The CDR3 sequence is 14 residues long. Trimming removed 4 bases from V and 4 bases from J, with 13 bases in between. CDR1 SGHDN and CDR2 FVKESK come from the germline V gene. The CDR3, as DNA: TGTGCCAGCAGCCCCAATGCAGGGTTCACTGAAGCTTTCTTT. Its translation: CASSPNAGFTEAFF.

The chain couples TRBV9 to TRBJ2-3; 11 nucleotides agree with TRBD2. J was trimmed by 3 bases and V by 3 bases; bases with no gene match: 9. The CDR3 runs to 17 residues. The germline V gene has CDR1 SGDLS and CDR2 YYNGEE. CDR3 in amino acids: CASSDRLSGGATDTQYF. The CDR3 nucleotides read TGTGCCAGCAGCGATCGCCTTAGCGGGGGGGCTACAGATACGCAGTATTTT.

J is TRBJ1-6 and V is TRBV5-4, with a weak D call TRBD1 (6 bases). Trimming took 4 bases from V and 5 from J, leaving 16 bases between them. The germline CDR1 and CDR2 sequences are SGHNT and YYREEE (reference sequence). The CDR3 covers 16 residues. CDR3 in DNA: TGTGCCAGCAGCCACGGACAGCCTACAAATAATTCACCCCTCCACTTT. Amino acid sequence: CASSHGQPTNNSPLHF.

The V and J genes are TRBV7-9 and TRBJ2-3, with TRBD2 matching over 11 bases. The CDR3 extends over 16 amino acids. The V gene end was trimmed by 3 bases and the J gene end by 6 bases; junction bases not matched to a gene: 8. Germline V CDR1 and CDR2: SEHNR, FQNEAQ (reference sequence). The CDR3 DNA sequence: TGTGCCAGCAGCTTCGCGACTAGCGGGGCAAGGGATACGCAGTATTTT. Protein sequence: CASSFATSGARDTQYF.

The chain employs TRBV14 and TRBJ1-2; D might be TRBD1 (6 bases). Trimming stripped 5 bases from V and 5 bases from J, with 12 bases between. CDR3 length: 13 residues. Germline V CDR1 and CDR2: SGHDN, FVKESK. CDR3 DNA: TGTGCCAGCAGCAGGGGACATCTTTATGGCTACACCTTC. It encodes CASSRGHLYGYTF.